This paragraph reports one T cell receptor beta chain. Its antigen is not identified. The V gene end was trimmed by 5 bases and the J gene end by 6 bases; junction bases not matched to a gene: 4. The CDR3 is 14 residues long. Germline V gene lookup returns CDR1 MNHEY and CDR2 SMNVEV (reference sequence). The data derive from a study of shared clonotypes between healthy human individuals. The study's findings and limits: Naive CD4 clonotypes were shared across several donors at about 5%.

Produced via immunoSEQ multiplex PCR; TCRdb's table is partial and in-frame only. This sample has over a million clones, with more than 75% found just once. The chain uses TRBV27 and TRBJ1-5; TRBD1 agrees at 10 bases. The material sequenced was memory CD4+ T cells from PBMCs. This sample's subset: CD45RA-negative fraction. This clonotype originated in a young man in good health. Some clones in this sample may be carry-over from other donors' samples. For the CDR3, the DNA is TGTGCCAGCAGTACCGGGACAGGGGCTCAGCCCCAGCATTTT. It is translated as CASSTGTGAQPQHF.